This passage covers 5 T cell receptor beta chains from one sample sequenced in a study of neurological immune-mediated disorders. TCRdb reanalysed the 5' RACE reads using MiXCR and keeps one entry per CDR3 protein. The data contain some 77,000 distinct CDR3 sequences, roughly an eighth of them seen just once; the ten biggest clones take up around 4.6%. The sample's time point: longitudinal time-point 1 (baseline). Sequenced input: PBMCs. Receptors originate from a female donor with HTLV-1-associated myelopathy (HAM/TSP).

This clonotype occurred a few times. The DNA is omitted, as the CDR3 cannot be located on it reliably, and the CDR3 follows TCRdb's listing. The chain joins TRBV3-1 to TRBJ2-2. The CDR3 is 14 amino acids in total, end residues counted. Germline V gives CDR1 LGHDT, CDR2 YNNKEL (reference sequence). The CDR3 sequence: CASSQFQVSGELFF.

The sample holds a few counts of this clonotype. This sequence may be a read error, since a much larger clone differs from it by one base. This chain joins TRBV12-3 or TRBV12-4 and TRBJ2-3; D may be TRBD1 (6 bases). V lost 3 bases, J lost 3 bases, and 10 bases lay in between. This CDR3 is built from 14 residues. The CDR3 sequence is CASSLGTWTDTQYF. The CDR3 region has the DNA TGTGCCAGCAGTTTGGGGACATGGACAGATACGCAGTATTTT.

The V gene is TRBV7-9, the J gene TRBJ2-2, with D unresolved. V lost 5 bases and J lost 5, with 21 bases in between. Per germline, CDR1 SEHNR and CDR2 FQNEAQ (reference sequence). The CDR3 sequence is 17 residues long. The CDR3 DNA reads TGTGCCAGCAGCCACACTCAGACTGGGCACTTTACCGGGGAGCTGTTTTTT. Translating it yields CASSHTQTGHFTGELFF. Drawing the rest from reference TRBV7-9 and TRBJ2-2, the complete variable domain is DTGVSQNPRHKITKRGQNVTFRCDPISEHNRLYWYRQTLGQGPEFLTYFQNEAQLEKSRLLSDRFSAERPKGSFSTLEIQRTEQGDSAMYLCASSHTQTGHFTGELFFGEGSRLTVL.

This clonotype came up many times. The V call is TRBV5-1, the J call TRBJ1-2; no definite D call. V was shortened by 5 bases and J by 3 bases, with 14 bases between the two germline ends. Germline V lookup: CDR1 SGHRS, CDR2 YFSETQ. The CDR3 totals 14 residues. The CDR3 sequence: CASRRPGGYYGYTF. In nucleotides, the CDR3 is TGCGCCAGCAGACGCCCTGGCGGCTACTATGGCTACACCTTC.

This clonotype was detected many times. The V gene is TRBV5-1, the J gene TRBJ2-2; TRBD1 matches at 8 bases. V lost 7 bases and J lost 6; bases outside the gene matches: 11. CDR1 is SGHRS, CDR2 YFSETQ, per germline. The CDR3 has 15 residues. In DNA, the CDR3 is TGCGCCAGCTCCTCGGCAGGGGGCCTTTCCGGGGAGCTGTTTTTT. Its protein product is CASSSAGGLSGELFF.